The clone carrying this T cell receptor beta chain was detected a few times. Its antigen is not identified. These data belong to a study of cytomegalovirus exposure and HLA in healthy donors. The CDR3 contains 15 residues. The germline gives CDR1 MDHEN, CDR2 SYDVKM. Trimming pared 4 bases from V and 3 bases from J, leaving 13 bases between. Study observations and caveats: The authors later found TCR association rates varying by HLA locus, with DRB1 most and HLA-C fewest.

Researchers ran the PCR with 60 Vbeta and 13 Jbeta primers. Assay: immunoSEQ multiplex PCR; the TCRdb copy retains only in-frame clones and omits some. The sample lists more than 85,000 clones, about 69% seen once, with roughly 1.2% in the top ten. The rearrangement uses TRBV28 and TRBJ2-4, with D unclear. Sequenced material: PBMCs. The source of this sequence is a man in his forties in good health and CMV-seronegative. The CDR3 DNA is TGTGCCAGCAGTTCCCACGCCACGAGCAAAAACATTCAGTACTTC. Translated: CASSSHATSKNIQYF.